This TCR beta chain was retrieved from a study of shared clonotypes between healthy human individuals. Each subset's genomic DNA was shared equally among a number of immunoSEQ plates. TCRdb's table, derived via immunoSEQ multiplex PCR, lists solely in-frame clones and lacks some. The sample has roughly 2 million clones; nearly 97% are singletons. The length of the CDR3 is 15 residues. Germline V gene data show CDR1 as SGDLS and CDR2 as YYNGEE. Deletions cut 6 bases from V and 3 bases from J, with 18 bases between. The sequencing sample was made of naive CD4+ T cells sorted from blood. Subset described: CD45RA+ positively selected. The receptor was derived from a man aged 18 to 30 in good health. The chain couples TRBV9 to TRBJ2-5; D tentatively fits TRBD1 or TRBD2 (6 bases each). CDR3 amino acids: CASNWGASEKETQYF. The CDR3 DNA reads TGTGCCAGCAACTGGGGGGCCTCGGAGAAAGAGACCCAGTACTTC.